The TCR beta chain described here comes from a study of blood T cell repertoires in COVID-19 (TCRdb year 2020). For the wider study: Collaborator samples came from the United States, Italy and Spain and covered acute and convalescent phases of COVID-19. The dataset comprised deeply sampled blood TCRbeta repertoires from subjects exposed to, actively infected with, or recovered from COVID-19. Where HLA class I and class II types were available, the types were taken from metadata supplied by the sample provider, not from assay-based typing. The repertoires were made available in a free public database intended to serve as a resource for research on the immune response to SARS-CoV-2. The sample metadata nearly always contained a de-identified subject ID, COVID-19 status, age in years and sex. The samples were drawn from two sources: the first 160 participants of the ongoing ImmuneRACE study, and over 950 subjects contributed by 6 global collaborators. The prospective study material was composed of cDNA or gDNA derived from T cells, B-cell-depleted T cells, or PBMCs. On the study overall, not on this receptor specifically: The quantity of clinical and demographic metadata differed by source and by participant and was supplied without curation.

Note on this clone: Its antigen remains unidentified. Per-base quality was not reported, and no clone a single base away is much larger than it.

The cysteine opens and the phenylalanine closes a CDR3 of 14 amino acids. Only the CDR3 part of the read is kept: 42 bases, read in frame from the first base. Clipping removes 3 bases from V and 3 bases from J, with 5 as the unmatched junction base count. CDR1 and CDR2 are read off the germline V gene (reference sequence) as LNHDA and SQIVND. Whole blood was collected in K2EDTA tubes by collaborating institutions according to the institutions' own protocols. For TCRbeta analysis, collaborators shipped samples as frozen whole blood, isolated PBMCs, or DNA extracted from either of those sample types. TCRbeta CDR3 regions were amplified from genomic DNA using the immunoSEQ Assay, a bias-controlled multiplex PCR. The paper's processing steps were these. Nucleated cell counts per sample were estimated from amplification of reference gene primers within the assay. Sequence reads were collapsed and filtered to measure the absolute abundance of every unique TCRbeta CDR3 rearrangement. Productive Simpson clonality was computed per sample as the square root of Simpson's diversity index over productive rearrangements. TCRdb holds this immuneACCESS table with in-frame rearrangements only. Some clones are missing; in checked studies, unresolved V genes explain under half, and the rest has no known cause. That table supplies the V and J calls and clone size; D and trimming were determined from the DNA. The sample table contains 140,000 to 150,000 clones; only one count was recorded for 80% to 90% of them. The ten largest clonotypes hold less than 2% of the sample.

The receptor was isolated from a woman aged 45-60 years with acute or convalescent COVID-19. The chain is encoded by TRBV19 joined to TRBJ2-7; 7 bases in the junction line up with TRBD2. The specimen sequenced was peripheral blood. The CDR3 protein is CASSIPGGSYEQYF. DNA sequence: TGTGCCAGTAGTATCCCCGGGGGGAGCTACGAGCAGTACTTC. Joined to the reference TRBV19 and TRBJ2-7 proteins, this CDR3 gives the full variable domain: DGGITQSPKYLFRKEGQNVTLSCEQNLNHDAMYWYRQDPGQGLRLIYYSQIVNDFQKGDIAEGYSVSREKKESFPLTVTSAQKNPTAFYLCASSIPGGSYEQYFGPGTRLTVT.